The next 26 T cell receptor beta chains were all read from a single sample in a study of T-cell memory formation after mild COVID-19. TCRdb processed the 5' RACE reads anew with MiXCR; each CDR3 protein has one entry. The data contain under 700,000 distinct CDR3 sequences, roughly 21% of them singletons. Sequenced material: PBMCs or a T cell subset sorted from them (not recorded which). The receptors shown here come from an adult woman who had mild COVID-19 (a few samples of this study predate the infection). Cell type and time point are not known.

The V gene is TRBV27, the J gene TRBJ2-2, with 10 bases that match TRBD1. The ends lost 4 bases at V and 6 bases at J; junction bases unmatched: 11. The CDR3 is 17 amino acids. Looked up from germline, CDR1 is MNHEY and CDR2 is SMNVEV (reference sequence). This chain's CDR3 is CASSSRGQGVFAGELFF. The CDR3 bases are TGTGCCAGCAGTTCCCGAGGACAGGGGGTTTTTGCCGGGGAGCTGTTTTTT.

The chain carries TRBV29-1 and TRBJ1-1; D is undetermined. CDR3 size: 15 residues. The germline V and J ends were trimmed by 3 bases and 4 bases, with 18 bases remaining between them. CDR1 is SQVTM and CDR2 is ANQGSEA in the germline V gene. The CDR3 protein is CSVDNAAAEGTEAFF. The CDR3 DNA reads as TGCAGCGTTGACAATGCGGCAGCCGAGGGCACTGAAGCTTTCTTT.

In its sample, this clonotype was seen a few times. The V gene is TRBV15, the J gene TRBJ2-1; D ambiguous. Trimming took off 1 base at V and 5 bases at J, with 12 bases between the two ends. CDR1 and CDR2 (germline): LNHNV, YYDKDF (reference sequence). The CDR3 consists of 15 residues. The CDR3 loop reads CATSRGRPKHNEQFF. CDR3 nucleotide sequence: TGTGCCACCAGCAGAGGTCGACCCAAGCACAATGAGCAGTTCTTC.

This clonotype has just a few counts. The CDR3 bases are TGTGCCAGCAGTTACTCCGGGACATTCGTGGGGAATTCACCCCTCCACTTT. Its protein is CASSYSGTFVGNSPLHF. This chain joins TRBV6-5 and TRBJ1-6; a possible D gene is TRBD1 (6 bases). V was pared by 0 bases and J by 7 bases, with 16 bases between. There are 17 residues in the CDR3. The germline V gene has CDR1 MNHEY and CDR2 SVGAGI.

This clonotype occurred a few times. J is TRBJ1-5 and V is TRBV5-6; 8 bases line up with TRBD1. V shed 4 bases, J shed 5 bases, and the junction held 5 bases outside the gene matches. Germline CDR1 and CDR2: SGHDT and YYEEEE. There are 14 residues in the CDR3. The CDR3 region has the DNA TGTGCCAGCAGCCTGACAGGGGAGCATCAGCCCCAGCATTTT. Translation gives CASSLTGEHQPQHF.

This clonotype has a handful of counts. The CDR3 DNA reads TGTGCCACGAAAGGGGGCGTTCGGAGGGGTAGCACAGATACGCAGTATTTT. It is translated as CATKGGVRRGSTDTQYF. The rearrangement uses TRBV10-3 and TRBJ2-3, with D tentatively TRBD1 (7 bases). The germline V and J ends were trimmed by 10 bases and 0 bases, with 23 bases remaining between them. CDR1 is ENHRY and CDR2 is SYGVKD in the germline V gene. The CDR3 is 17 residues long.

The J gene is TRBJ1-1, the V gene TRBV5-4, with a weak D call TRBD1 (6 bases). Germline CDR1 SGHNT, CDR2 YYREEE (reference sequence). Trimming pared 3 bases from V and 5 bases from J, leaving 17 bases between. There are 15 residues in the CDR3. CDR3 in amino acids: CASSSSGTRGTEAFF. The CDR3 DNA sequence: TGTGCCAGCAGCTCCTCCGGGACACGGGGGACTGAAGCTTTCTTT.

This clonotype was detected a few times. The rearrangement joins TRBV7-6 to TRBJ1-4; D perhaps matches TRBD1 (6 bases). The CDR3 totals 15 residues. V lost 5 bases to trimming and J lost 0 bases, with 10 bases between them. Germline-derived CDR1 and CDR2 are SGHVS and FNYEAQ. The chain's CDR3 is CASSRGGATNEKLFF. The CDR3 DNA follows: TGTGCCAGCAGCCGAGGGGGTGCAACTAATGAAAAACTGTTTTTT.

CDR3 nucleotide sequence: TGTGCCAGCAGCTTGGTGGTCAGGGCTAGGATGAACACTGAAGCTTTCTTT. Amino acid sequence: CASSLVVRARMNTEAFF. The chain employs TRBV5-5 and TRBJ1-1; tentatively, D is TRBD1 (5 bases). The CDR3 spans 17 residues. Trimming shortened V by 0 bases and J by 0 bases, and 15 bases separated the two germline ends. Germline-derived CDR1 and CDR2 are SGHKS and YYEKEE (reference sequence).

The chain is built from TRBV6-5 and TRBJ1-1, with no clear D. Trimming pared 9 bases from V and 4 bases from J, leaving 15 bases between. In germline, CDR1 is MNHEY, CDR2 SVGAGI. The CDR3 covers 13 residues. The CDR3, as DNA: TGTGCCAGTATGAGGTTAATGAGCACTGAAGCTTTCTTT. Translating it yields CASMRLMSTEAFF.

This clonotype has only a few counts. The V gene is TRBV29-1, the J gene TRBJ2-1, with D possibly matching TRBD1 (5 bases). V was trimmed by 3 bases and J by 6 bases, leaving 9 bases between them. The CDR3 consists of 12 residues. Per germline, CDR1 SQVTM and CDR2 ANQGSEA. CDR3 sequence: CSVDPQVNEQFF. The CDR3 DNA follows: TGCAGCGTTGATCCACAGGTCAATGAGCAGTTCTTC.

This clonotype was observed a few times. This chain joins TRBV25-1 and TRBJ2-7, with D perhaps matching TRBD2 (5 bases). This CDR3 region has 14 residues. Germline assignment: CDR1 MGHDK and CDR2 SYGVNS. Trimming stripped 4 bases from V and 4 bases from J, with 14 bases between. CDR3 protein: CASSAPGSGYEQYF. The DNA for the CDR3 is TGTGCCAGCAGTGCTCCGGGGTCTGGATACGAGCAGTACTTC.

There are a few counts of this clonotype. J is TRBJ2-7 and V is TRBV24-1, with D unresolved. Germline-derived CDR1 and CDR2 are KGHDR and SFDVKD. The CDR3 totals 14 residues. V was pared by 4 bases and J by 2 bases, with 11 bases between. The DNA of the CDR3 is TGTGCCACCAGTGACCTGAACCCCCCCTACGAGCAGTACTTC. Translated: CATSDLNPPYEQYF.

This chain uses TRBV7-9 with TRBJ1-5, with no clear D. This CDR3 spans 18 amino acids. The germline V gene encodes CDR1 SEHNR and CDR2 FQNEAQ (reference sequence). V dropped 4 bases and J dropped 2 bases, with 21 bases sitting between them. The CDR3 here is CASSSVGVVGLGNQPQHF. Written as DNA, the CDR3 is TGTGCCAGCAGCTCGGTTGGTGTTGTAGGTCTGGGCAATCAGCCCCAGCATTTT.

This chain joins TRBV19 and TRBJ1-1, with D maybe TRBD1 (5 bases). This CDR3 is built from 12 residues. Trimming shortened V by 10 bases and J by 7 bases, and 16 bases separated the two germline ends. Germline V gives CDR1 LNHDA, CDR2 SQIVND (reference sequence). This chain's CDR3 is CATRSGGVEAFF. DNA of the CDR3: TGTGCCACCCGATCGGGGGGGGTTGAAGCTTTCTTT.

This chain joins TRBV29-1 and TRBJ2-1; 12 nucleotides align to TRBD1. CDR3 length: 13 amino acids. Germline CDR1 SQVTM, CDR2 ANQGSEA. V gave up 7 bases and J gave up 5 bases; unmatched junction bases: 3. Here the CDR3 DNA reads TGCAGCGCCGGGACAGGGGGCCACAATGAGCAGTTCTTC. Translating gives CSAGTGGHNEQFF.

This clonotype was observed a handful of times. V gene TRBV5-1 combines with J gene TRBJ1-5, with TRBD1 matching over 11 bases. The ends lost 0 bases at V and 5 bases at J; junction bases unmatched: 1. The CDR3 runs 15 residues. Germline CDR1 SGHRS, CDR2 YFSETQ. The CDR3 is CASSLEDRGHQPQHF. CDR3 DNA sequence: TGCGCCAGCAGCTTGGAGGACAGGGGGCATCAGCCCCAGCATTTT.

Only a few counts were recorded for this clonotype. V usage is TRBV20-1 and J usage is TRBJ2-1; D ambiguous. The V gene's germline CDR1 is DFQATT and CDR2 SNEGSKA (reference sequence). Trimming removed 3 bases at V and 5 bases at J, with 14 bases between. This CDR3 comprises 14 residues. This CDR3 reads CSARTPGLHNEQFF. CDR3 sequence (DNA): TGCAGTGCTAGGACCCCTGGTTTACACAATGAGCAGTTCTTC.

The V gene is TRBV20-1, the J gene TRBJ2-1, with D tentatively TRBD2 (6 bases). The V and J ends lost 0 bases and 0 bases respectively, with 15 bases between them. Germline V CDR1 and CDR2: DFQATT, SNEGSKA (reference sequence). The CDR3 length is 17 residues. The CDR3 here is CSARDHGLASSYNEQFF. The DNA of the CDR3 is TGCAGTGCTAGAGATCATGGGCTAGCGAGCTCCTACAATGAGCAGTTCTTC.

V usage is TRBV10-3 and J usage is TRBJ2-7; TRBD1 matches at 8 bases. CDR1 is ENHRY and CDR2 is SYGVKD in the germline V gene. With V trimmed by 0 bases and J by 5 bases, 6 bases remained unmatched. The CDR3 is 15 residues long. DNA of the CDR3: TGTGCCATCAGTGAGTCGTCGCAGGGGGCGAACGAGCAGTACTTC. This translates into CAISESSQGANEQYF.

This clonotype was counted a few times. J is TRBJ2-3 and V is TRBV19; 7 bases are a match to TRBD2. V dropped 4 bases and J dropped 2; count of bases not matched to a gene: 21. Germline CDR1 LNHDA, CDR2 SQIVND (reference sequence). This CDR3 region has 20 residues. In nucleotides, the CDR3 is TGTGCCAGTAGTAACCTCCTAGCTTCTCAACGCGGGAGTGTCACAGATACGCAGTATTTT. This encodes CASSNLLASQRGSVTDTQYF. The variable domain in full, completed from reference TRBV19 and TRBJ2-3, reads DGGITQSPKYLFRKEGQNVTLSCEQNLNHDAMYWYRQDPGQGLRLIYYSQIVNDFQKGDIAEGYSVSREKKESFPLTVTSAQKNPTAFYLCASSNLLASQRGSVTDTQYFGPGTRLTVL.

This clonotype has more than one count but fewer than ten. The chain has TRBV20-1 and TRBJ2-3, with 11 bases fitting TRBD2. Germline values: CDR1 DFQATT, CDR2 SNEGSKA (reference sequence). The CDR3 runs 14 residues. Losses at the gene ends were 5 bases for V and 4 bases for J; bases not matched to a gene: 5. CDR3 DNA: TGCAGTGCTTCGCTAGCGGGAGGAGCAGATACGCAGTATTTT. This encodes CSASLAGGADTQYF.

CDR3: CASSPLGEAEGYTF. As DNA, the CDR3 is TGTGCCAGCTCACCTCTAGGGGAAGCTGAAGGCTACACCTTC. V and J are TRBV18 and TRBJ1-2, with TRBD1 as a possible D gene (5 bases). CDR3 length equals 14 residues. Trimming stripped 3 bases from V and 8 bases from J, with 16 bases between. Germline loops: CDR1 KGHSH, CDR2 LQKENI.

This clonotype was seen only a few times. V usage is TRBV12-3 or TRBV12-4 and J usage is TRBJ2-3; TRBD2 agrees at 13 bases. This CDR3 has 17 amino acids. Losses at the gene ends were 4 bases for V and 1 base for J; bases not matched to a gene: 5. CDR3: CASSSRGTSGGTDTQYF. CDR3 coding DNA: TGTGCCAGCAGTTCCCGAGGGACTAGCGGGGGCACAGATACGCAGTATTTT.

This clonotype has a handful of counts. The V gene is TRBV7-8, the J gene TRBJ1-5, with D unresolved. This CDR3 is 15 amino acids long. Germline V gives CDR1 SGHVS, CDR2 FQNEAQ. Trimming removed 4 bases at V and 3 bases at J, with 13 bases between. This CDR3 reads CASSSSSLLNQPQHF. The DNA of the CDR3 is TGTGCCAGCAGCTCGTCAAGCCTACTCAATCAGCCCCAGCATTTT.

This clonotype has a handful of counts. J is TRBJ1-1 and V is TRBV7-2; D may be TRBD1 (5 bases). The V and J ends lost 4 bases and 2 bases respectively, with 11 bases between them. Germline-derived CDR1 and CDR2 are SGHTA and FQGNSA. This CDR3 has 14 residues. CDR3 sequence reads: CASSYYGANTEAFF. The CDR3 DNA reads TGTGCCAGCAGCTATTACGGGGCCAACACTGAAGCTTTCTTT.